These T cell receptor beta chains were read from a single sample in a study of T cell responses to AZD1222 COVID-19 vaccine. Assay: immunoSEQ multiplex PCR; the TCRdb copy retains only in-frame clones and omits some. The sample records around 140,000 clones, around 86% being singletons. The material was peripheral blood, obtained on day 0 of AZD1222 vaccination. The receptors were gathered from an adult in good health. Both conserved end residues are part of each CDR3. D genes are given only for firm matches. Size is omitted from some rows. Given values are once, few, many or a class for expanded clones.

clone size	D gene	V gene	J gene	CDR3 protein	CDR3 DNA
few	.	TRBV7-2	TRBJ2-7	CASSPSGTYEQYF	TGTGCCAGCAGCCCTTCTGGGACCTACGAGCAGTACTTC
.	.	TRBV30	TRBJ1-2	CAWSKRRDTPPNPYGYTF	TGTGCCTGGAGCAAACGACGGGACACTCCCCCGAACCCCTATGGCTACACCTTC
.	.	TRBV4-3	TRBJ2-7	CASSPDRTTYEQYF	TGCGCCAGCAGCCCGGACAGAACGACCTACGAGCAGTACTTC
.	.	TRBV19	TRBJ2-2	CASSPLTSNTGELFF	TGTGCCAGTAGCCCGCTTACGTCGAACACCGGGGAGCTGTTTTTT
once	TRBD1	TRBV4-1	TRBJ2-7	CASGDRGYEQYF	TGCGCCAGCGGAGACAGGGGCTACGAGCAGTACTTC
.	.	TRBV4-1	TRBJ1-1	CASSQEGASTEAFF	TGCGCCAGCAGCCAAGAAGGGGCGAGCACTGAAGCTTTCTTT
.	.	TRBV19	TRBJ1-3	CASSTRRDAGNTIYF	TGTGCCAGTAGTACCCGCCGGGACGCCGGAAACACCATATATTTT
.	.	TRBV6-5	TRBJ2-1	CASSYFEGGEQFF	TGTGCCAGCAGTTACTTCGAAGGGGGTGAGCAGTTCTTC
.	.	TRBV30	TRBJ1-1	CAWGGENTEAFF	TGTGCCTGGGGGGGGGAGAACACTGAAGCTTTCTTT
.	.	TRBV12-3/TRBV12-4	TRBJ1-1	CASSFIQGTEAFF	TGTGCCAGCAGTTTTATCCAGGGCACTGAAGCTTTCTTT
few	.	TRBV10-3	TRBJ1-4	CAISDGQLNEKLFF	TGTGCCATCAGTGATGGACAGTTAAATGAAAAACTGTTTTTT
.	.	TRBV4-2	TRBJ2-1	CASSQVSAGQVYNEQFF	TGTGCCAGCAGCCAAGTCTCAGCGGGACAAGTCTACAATGAGCAGTTCTTC
once	.	TRBV6-5	TRBJ2-7	CASSRTAAYEQYF	TGTGCCAGCAGTCGGACGGCAGCCTACGAGCAGTACTTC
.	TRBD1	TRBV5-4	TRBJ1-3	CASSPRGRGSGNTIYF	TGTGCCAGCAGCCCCAGGGGGCGAGGCTCTGGAAACACCATATATTTT
once	.	TRBV2	TRBJ1-5	CASSGLRVWGNQPQHF	TGTGCCAGCAGTGGGCTAAGGGTTTGGGGCAATCAGCCCCAGCATTTT
.	.	TRBV19	TRBJ2-6	CASSIDPRAAGANVLTF	TGTGCCAGTAGTATAGATCCCAGGGCCGCCGGGGCCAACGTCCTGACTTTC
.	.	TRBV4-3	TRBJ2-2	CASSQDDPRRGGVGELFF	TGCGCCAGCAGCCAAGACGACCCTCGACGGGGTGGTGTCGGGGAGCTGTTTTTT
.	.	TRBV3-1/TRBV3-2	TRBJ1-1	CASSPTGNTEAFF	TGTGCCAGCAGCCCTACAGGGAACACTGAAGCTTTCTTT
once	.	TRBV14	TRBJ1-2	CASSPRSLYGYTF	TGTGCCAGCAGCCCTCGGTCCCTTTATGGCTACACCTTC
.	.	TRBV7-5	TRBJ2-7	CARSPRWGMAYEQYF	TGTGCCAGAAGCCCCCGATGGGGCATGGCCTACGAGCAGTACTTC
.	.	TRBV7-9	TRBJ2-1	CASSPSESSYNEQFF	TGTGCCAGCAGCCCATCAGAGAGCTCCTACAATGAGCAGTTCTTC
.	.	TRBV6-5	TRBJ1-1	CASSSNTEAFF	TGTGCCAGCAGTTCCAACACTGAAGCTTTCTTT
.	.	TRBV5-1	TRBJ1-1	CASSPGGTEAFF	TGCGCCAGCAGTCCAGGAGGCACTGAAGCTTTCTTT
.	.	TRBV7-9	TRBJ1-6	CASSLDGSSPLHF	TGTGCCAGCAGCTTAGATGGGTCTTCACCCCTCCACTTT
.	.	TRBV6-2/TRBV6-3	TRBJ2-2	CASRPLTGELFF	TGTGCCAGCCGCCCGCTTACCGGGGAGCTGTTTTTT
.	TRBD1	TRBV19	TRBJ1-2	CASSPPTGSDYGYTF	TGTGCCAGTAGTCCCCCGACAGGGTCGGACTATGGCTACACCTTC
.	.	TRBV5-6	TRBJ2-3	CASSFGASTDTQYF	TGTGCCAGCAGCTTTGGGGCTAGCACAGATACGCAGTATTTT
once	TRBD1	TRBV5-6	TRBJ1-1	CASSSRDRALGAFF	TGTGCCAGCAGCTCCCGGGACAGGGCCCTTGGGGCTTTCTTT
.	.	TRBV18	TRBJ1-5	CASSVQGNQPQHF	TGTGCCAGCTCAGTACAGGGTAATCAGCCCCAGCATTTT
.	.	TRBV3-1/TRBV3-2	TRBJ1-1	CASSQASSGTEAFF	TGTGCCAGCAGCCAAGCTTCGTCTGGCACTGAAGCTTTCTTT
.	.	TRBV2	TRBJ1-1	CASSDWQVDEAFF	TGTGCCAGCAGTGATTGGCAGGTTGATGAAGCTTTCTTT
.	.	TRBV10-3	TRBJ1-1	CAITMTPASTEAFF	TGTGCCATCACTATGACACCGGCTAGCACTGAAGCTTTCTTT
few	.	TRBV9	TRBJ1-2	CASSVKGIGGYTF	TGTGCCAGCAGCGTTAAAGGGATAGGCGGCTACACCTTC
.	TRBD1	TRBV12-5	TRBJ2-7	CASGFDGQASYEQYF	TGTGCTAGTGGTTTTGACGGACAGGCCTCCTACGAGCAGTACTTC
.	TRBD1	TRBV9	TRBJ1-2	CASSQGGQARGGYTF	TGTGCCAGCAGCCAGGGGGGACAGGCGCGGGGTGGCTACACCTTC
.	.	TRBV4-2	TRBJ1-1	CASRPTGQGAFF	TGTGCCAGCAGACCCACAGGGCAGGGAGCTTTCTTT
.	.	TRBV12-3/TRBV12-4	TRBJ2-7	CASTLGPDYEQYF	TGTGCCAGCACCTTGGGTCCGGACTACGAGCAGTACTTC
.	.	TRBV5-6	TRBJ1-2	CASSLVQGRNGYTF	TGTGCCAGCAGCTTGGTTCAGGGTAGGAATGGCTACACCTTC
.	.	TRBV14	TRBJ1-2	CASSPPGGLGGYTF	TGTGCCAGCAGCCCCCCGGGCGGACTCGGGGGCTACACCTTC
.	TRBD1	TRBV5-6	TRBJ1-3	CASSKRQTGLSGNTIYF	TGTGCCAGCAGCAAAAGACAGACAGGGCTTTCTGGAAACACCATATATTTT
.	.	TRBV6-4	TRBJ2-7	CASRAPSKGGLSYEQYF	TGTGCCAGCAGAGCCCCATCCAAGGGGGGTCTCTCCTACGAGCAGTACTTC
.	.	TRBV4-2	TRBJ2-1	CASSQETGVSYYNEQFF	TGTGCCAGCAGCCAAGAGACCGGGGTCTCGTACTACAATGAGCAGTTCTTC
.	.	TRBV2	TRBJ2-2	CASSEAHRDTGELFF	TGTGCCAGCAGTGAAGCCCACAGGGATACCGGGGAGCTGTTTTTT
.	.	TRBV7-9	TRBJ1-1	CAARVMATEAFF	TGTGCCGCCCGGGTCATGGCCACTGAAGCTTTCTTT
.	.	TRBV7-8	TRBJ1-6	CASSQDPGRNSPLHF	TGTGCCAGCAGCCAAGATCCGGGGAGGAATTCACCCCTCCACTTT
.	.	TRBV27	TRBJ1-2	CASRNPNYGYTF	TGTGCCAGCAGGAACCCTAACTATGGCTACACCTTC
.	TRBD2	TRBV2	TRBJ2-5	CASSDPHLLAGVKETQYF	TGTGCCAGCAGTGACCCACATTTACTAGCGGGGGTAAAAGAGACCCAGTACTTC
.	.	TRBV2	TRBJ1-6	CASSEWAQRSSYNSPLHF	TGTGCCAGCAGTGAATGGGCCCAGAGGAGCTCCTATAATTCACCCCTCCACTTT
.	TRBD2	TRBV7-2	TRBJ2-1	CASSVGLAGGRNEQFF	TGTGCCAGCAGCGTCGGACTAGCGGGGGGCCGCAATGAGCAGTTCTTC
.	TRBD2	TRBV3-1/TRBV3-2	TRBJ2-7	CASSQPGLAAYEQYF	TGTGCCAGCAGCCAACCGGGACTAGCGGCCTACGAGCAGTACTTC
.	.	TRBV7-8	TRBJ2-5	CASSLGTVQETQYF	TGTGCCAGCAGCTTAGGGACGGTCCAAGAGACCCAGTACTTC
.	.	TRBV6-1	TRBJ1-3	CASSGGVRGSGNTIYF	TGTGCCAGCAGTGGCGGTGTTAGAGGCTCTGGAAACACCATATATTTT
.	.	TRBV28	TRBJ1-2	CASSLSSDYGYTF	TGTGCCAGCAGTTTATCGTCCGACTATGGCTACACCTTC
.	.	TRBV2	TRBJ2-7	CASTTLRGYEQYF	TGTGCCAGCACAACCCTGAGGGGCTACGAGCAGTACTTC
.	.	TRBV9	TRBJ1-2	CASSVSTDPLGYGYTF	TGTGCCAGCAGCGTATCGACCGATCCTTTAGGGTATGGCTACACCTTC